This entry lists 10 T cell receptor beta chains sequenced from one sample in a study of OX40 agonist ivuxolimab in advanced cancers. Library generation was performed with the immunoSEQ multiplex PCR assay. What TCRdb holds here is the immuneACCESS table cut down to in-frame rearrangements. Part of the clones is not present; checked against another copy, under half of the missing clones reflect an unresolved V gene, and the others are unexplained. Within this sample are 65,000 to 70,000 clones, with about 77% of them counted one time only. The biggest ten clones account for 1.6% of the sample. This specimen consisted of CD4+ or CD8+ T cells sorted from blood, obtained in a trial of the OX40 agonist ivuxolimab. The origin of the receptors is an adult with an advanced solid tumor such as melanoma, head and neck, liver or kidney cancer.

V is TRBV7-3 and J is TRBJ2-5; TRBD2 aligns across 7 bases. The CDR3 extends over 14 amino acids. The germline V gene has CDR1 SGHTA and CDR2 FQGTGA. Losses at the gene ends were 2 bases for V and 5 bases for J; bases not matched to a gene: 5. CDR3 sequence (DNA): TGTGCCAGCAGCTTATCCAGCGGGGCGGAGACCCAGTACTTC. Protein sequence: CASSLSSGAETQYF.

V usage is TRBV7-6 and J usage is TRBJ2-1; D tentatively fits TRBD1 or TRBD2 (5 bases each). CDR1 and CDR2 (germline): SGHVS, FNYEAQ. V shed 5 bases and J shed 2 bases, with 16 bases lying between them. The CDR3 runs to 16 residues. The CDR3 DNA is TGTGCCAGCAGCCCTTTCCTGGGGACCACCTACAATGAGCAGTTCTTC. It translates to CASSPFLGTTYNEQFF.

The rearrangement uses TRBV5-1 and TRBJ1-1; 7 bases agree with TRBD1. Trimming cost V 3 bases and J 4 bases; bases outside gene matches: 9. There are 15 residues in the CDR3. Germline assignment: CDR1 SGHRS and CDR2 YFSETQ. DNA of the CDR3: TGCGCCAGCAGCTCACGGACAGGCGGTTTCACTGAAGCTTTCTTT. Translated, it gives CASSSRTGGFTEAFF.

The chain employs TRBV9 and TRBJ2-1; TRBD1 matches 10 bases. Trimming removed 1 base from V and 0 bases from J; junction bases left unmatched: 7. Germline V lookup: CDR1 SGDLS, CDR2 YYNGEE. The CDR3 runs to 18 residues. CDR3 sequence reads: CASSVLPGQGSSYNEQFF. As DNA, the CDR3 is TGTGCCAGCAGCGTACTTCCGGGACAGGGGAGCTCCTACAATGAGCAGTTCTTC. Combining the CDR3 with reference TRBV9 and TRBJ2-1 gives the whole variable domain DSGVTQTPKHLITATGQRVTLRCSPRSGDLSVYWYQQSLDQGLQFLIQYYNGEERAKGNILERFSAQQFPDLHSELNLSSLELGDSALYFCASSVLPGQGSSYNEQFFGPGTRLTVL.

The chain joins TRBV6-6 to TRBJ2-7, with 8 bases identical to TRBD1. Germline-derived CDR1 and CDR2 are MNHNY and SVGAGI (reference sequence). This CDR3 is 16 amino acids long. The V gene end was trimmed by 5 bases and the J gene end by 7 bases; junction bases not matched to a gene: 16. The CDR3 DNA reads as TGTGCCAGCAGTCCGGTCCCGGGACAGGCTAGTGAGGAGCAGTACTTC. Translated: CASSPVPGQASEEQYF.

This clone appeared a few times. The CDR3 DNA follows: TGCGCCAGCAGCTTGCTTGGGGACTGGGGTGGCTACACCTTC. This codes for CASSLLGDWGGYTF. V usage is TRBV5-1 and J usage is TRBJ1-2, with a weak D call TRBD1 (5 bases). The CDR3 spans 14 residues. Germline values: CDR1 SGHRS, CDR2 YFSETQ. The ends were cut back, 1 base at V and 7 bases at J, with 14 bases in the middle.

This clone was seen more than once but under ten times. The rearrangement uses TRBV15 and TRBJ2-1, with 13 bases aligning to TRBD2. V lost 0 bases and J lost 7; bases outside the gene matches: 3. The CDR3 totals 16 residues. In germline, CDR1 is LNHNV, CDR2 YYDKDF (reference sequence). CDR3 sequence (DNA): TGTGCCACCAGCAGAGATCGGGGACTAGCGGGGAATGAGCAGTTCTTC. This encodes CATSRDRGLAGNEQFF.

This clone showed up just once. The CDR3 nucleotides read TGTGCCAGCAGCGCGAGACCGGACAGATCCTACGAGCAGTACTTC. This gives the protein CASSARPDRSYEQYF. The chain employs TRBV7-6 and TRBJ2-7, with a tentative D call TRBD1 (6 bases). There are 15 residues in the CDR3. V shed 5 bases and J shed 1 base, with 15 bases lying between them. Germline loops: CDR1 SGHVS, CDR2 FNYEAQ.

The rearrangement joins TRBV11-2 to TRBJ2-2; 7 nucleotides align to TRBD2. Germline CDR1 and CDR2: SGHAT and FQNNGV. V lost 1 base and J lost 3; bases outside the gene matches: 2. CDR3 length equals 15 residues. The CDR3 is CASSLVLADTGELFF. The CDR3 bases are TGTGCCAGCAGCTTAGTTCTAGCGGACACCGGGGAGCTGTTTTTT.

The chain joins TRBV9 to TRBJ1-1; a weak D match, TRBD1 (5 bases). V gave up 0 bases and J gave up 1 base, with 10 bases separating them. From germline, CDR1 is SGDLS and CDR2 YYNGEE. The CDR3 is made up of 15 amino acids. The CDR3 is CASSVAEGWNTEAFF. Written as DNA, the CDR3 is TGTGCCAGCAGCGTAGCTGAGGGGTGGAACACTGAAGCTTTCTTT.